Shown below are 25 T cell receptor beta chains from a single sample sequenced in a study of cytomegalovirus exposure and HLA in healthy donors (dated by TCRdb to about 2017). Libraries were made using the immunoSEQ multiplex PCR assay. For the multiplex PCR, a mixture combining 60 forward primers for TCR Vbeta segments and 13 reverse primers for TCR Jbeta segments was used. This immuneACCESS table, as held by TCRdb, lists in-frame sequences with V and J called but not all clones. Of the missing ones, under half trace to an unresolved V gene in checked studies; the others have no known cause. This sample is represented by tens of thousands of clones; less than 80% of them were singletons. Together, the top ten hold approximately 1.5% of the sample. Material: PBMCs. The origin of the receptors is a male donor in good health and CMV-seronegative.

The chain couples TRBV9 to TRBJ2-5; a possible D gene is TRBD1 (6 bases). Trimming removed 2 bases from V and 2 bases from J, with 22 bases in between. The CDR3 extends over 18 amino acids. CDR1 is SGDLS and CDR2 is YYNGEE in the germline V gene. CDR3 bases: TGTGCCAGCAGCGTTTTTACGGATGTGACAGGCCTACAAGAGACCCAGTACTTC. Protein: CASSVFTDVTGLQETQYF.

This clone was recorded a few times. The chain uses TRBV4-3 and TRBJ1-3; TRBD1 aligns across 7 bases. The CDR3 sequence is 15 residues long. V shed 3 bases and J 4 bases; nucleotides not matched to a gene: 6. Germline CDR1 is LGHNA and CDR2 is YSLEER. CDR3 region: CASSQGDRGGNTIYF. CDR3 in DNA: TGCGCCAGCAGCCAGGGGGACAGAGGGGGAAACACCATATATTTT.

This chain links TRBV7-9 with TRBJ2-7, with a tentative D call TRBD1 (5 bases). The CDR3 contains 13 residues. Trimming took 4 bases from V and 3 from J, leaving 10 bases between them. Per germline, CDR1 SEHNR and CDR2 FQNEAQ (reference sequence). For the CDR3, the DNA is TGTGCCAGCAGCTCCATAGGGGTCTACGAGCAGTACTTC. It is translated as CASSSIGVYEQYF.

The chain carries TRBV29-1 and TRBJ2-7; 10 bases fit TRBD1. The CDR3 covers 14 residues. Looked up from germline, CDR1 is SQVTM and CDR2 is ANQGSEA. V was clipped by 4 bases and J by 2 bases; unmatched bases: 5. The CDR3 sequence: CSVGRDRGPYEQYF. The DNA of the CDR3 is TGCAGCGTTGGCCGGGACAGGGGACCCTACGAGCAGTACTTC.

The CDR3: CASTPQAFYEQYF. CDR3 in DNA: TGTGCCAGCACCCCGCAGGCCTTCTACGAGCAGTACTTC. The chain links TRBV28 to TRBJ2-7; D is undetermined. V shed 7 bases and J shed 3 bases, with 13 bases lying between them. The CDR3 has 13 residues. Per germline, CDR1 MDHEN and CDR2 SYDVKM.

DNA for the CDR3: TGTGCCAGCAGTTTTTCTGGGGCCAACACTGAAGCTTTCTTT. This codes for CASSFSGANTEAFF. V gene TRBV28 combines with J gene TRBJ1-1; D is possibly TRBD1 (5 bases). CDR1 is MDHEN and CDR2 is SYDVKM in the germline V gene. This CDR3 is built from 14 residues. Trimming took off 3 bases at V and 2 bases at J, with 10 bases between the two ends.

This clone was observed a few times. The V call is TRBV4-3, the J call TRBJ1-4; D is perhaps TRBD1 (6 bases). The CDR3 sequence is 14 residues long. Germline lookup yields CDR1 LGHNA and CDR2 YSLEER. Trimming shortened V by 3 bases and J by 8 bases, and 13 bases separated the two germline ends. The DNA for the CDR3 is TGCGCCAGCAGCCATATCACAGGGCGAGAAAAACTGTTTTTT. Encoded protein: CASSHITGREKLFF.

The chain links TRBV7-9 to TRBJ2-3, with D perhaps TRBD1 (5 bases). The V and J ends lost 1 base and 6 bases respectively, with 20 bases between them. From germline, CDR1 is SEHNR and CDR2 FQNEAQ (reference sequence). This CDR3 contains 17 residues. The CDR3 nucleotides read TGTGCCAGCAGCTTAGTGCCAAGGGGAATAGACGTGGATACGCAGTATTTT. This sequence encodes CASSLVPRGIDVDTQYF.

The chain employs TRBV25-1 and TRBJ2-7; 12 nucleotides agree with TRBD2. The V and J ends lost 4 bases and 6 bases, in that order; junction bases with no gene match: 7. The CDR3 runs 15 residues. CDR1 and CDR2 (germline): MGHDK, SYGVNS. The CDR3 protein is CASSGLTSGSPEQYF. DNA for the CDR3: TGTGCCAGCAGTGGGCTGACTAGCGGGAGCCCCGAGCAGTACTTC.

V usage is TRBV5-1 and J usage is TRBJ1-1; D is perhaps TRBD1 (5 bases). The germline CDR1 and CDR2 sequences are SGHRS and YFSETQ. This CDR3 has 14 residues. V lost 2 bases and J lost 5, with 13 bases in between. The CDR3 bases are TGCGCCAGCAGCTTACCAGGGCCGGCTACTGAAGCTTTCTTT. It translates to CASSLPGPATEAFF.

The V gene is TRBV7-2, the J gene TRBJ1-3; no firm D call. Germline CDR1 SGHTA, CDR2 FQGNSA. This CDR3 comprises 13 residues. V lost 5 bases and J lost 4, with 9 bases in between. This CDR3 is CASSPGRGNTIYF. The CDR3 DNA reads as TGTGCCAGCAGCCCAGGCCGAGGAAACACCATATATTTT.

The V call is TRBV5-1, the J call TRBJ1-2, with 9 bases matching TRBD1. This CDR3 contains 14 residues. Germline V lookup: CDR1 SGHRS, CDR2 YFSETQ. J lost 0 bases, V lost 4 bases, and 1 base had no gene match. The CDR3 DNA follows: TGCGCCAGCAGCGGGACAGGGACTAACTATGGCTACACCTTC. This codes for CASSGTGTNYGYTF.

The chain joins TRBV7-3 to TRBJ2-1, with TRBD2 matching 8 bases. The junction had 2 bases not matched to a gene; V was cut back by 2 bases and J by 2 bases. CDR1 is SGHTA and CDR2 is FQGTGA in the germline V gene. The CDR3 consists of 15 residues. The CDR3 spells CASSLLLAAYNEQFF. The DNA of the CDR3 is TGTGCCAGCAGCTTACTACTAGCGGCCTACAATGAGCAGTTCTTC.

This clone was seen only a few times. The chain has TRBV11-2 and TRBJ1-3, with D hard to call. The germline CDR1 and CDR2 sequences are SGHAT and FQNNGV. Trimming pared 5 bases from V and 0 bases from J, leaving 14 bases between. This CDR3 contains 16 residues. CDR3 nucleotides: TGTGCCAGCAGCCAGATTAGAGGATACTCTGGAAACACCATATATTTT. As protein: CASSQIRGYSGNTIYF.

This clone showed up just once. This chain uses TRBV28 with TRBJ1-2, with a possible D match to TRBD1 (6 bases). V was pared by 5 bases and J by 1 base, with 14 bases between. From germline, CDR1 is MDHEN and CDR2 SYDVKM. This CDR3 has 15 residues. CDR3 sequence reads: CASSVQGTINYGYTF. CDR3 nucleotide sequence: TGTGCCAGCAGTGTTCAGGGGACCATTAACTATGGCTACACCTTC.

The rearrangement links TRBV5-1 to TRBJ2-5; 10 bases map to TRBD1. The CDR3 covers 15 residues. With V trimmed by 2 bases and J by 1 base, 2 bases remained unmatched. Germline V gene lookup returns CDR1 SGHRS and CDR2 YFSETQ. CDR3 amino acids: CASSLRTGGQETQYF. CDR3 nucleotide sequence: TGCGCCAGCAGCTTAAGGACAGGGGGCCAAGAGACCCAGTACTTC.

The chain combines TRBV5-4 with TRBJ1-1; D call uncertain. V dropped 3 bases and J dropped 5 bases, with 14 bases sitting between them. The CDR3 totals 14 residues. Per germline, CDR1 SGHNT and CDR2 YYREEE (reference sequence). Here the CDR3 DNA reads TGTGCCAGCAGCTCAAGGAGTGTACGGACTGAAGCTTTCTTT. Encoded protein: CASSSRSVRTEAFF.

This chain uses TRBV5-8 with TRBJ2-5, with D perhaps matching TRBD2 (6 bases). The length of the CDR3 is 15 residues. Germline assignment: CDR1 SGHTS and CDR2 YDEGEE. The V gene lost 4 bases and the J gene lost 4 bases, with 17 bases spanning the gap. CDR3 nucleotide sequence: TGTGCCAGCAGCCTACTCGGCGGGGAAGGAGAGACCCAGTACTTC. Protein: CASSLLGGEGETQYF.

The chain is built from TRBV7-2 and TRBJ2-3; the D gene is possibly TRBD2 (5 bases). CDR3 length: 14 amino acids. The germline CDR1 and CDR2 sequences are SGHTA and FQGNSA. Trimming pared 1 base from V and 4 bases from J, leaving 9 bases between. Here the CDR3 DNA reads TGTGCCAGCAGCTTAGTGTTCGGGGCAGATACGCAGTATTTT. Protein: CASSLVFGADTQYF.

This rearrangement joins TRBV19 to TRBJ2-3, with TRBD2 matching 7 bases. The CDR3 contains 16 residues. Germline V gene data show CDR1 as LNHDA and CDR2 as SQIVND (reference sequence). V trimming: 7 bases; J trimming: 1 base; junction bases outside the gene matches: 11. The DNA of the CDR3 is TGTGCCAGTAAACCGCTTCGGGGGGATGGCACAGATACGCAGTATTTT. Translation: CASKPLRGDGTDTQYF.

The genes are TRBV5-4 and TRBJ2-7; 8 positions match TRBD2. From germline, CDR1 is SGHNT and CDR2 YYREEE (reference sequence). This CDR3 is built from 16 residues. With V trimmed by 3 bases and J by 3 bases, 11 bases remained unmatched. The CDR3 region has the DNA TGTGCCAGCAGCTCCTTAACTAGCGGAAATCTCTACGAGCAGTACTTC. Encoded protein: CASSSLTSGNLYEQYF.

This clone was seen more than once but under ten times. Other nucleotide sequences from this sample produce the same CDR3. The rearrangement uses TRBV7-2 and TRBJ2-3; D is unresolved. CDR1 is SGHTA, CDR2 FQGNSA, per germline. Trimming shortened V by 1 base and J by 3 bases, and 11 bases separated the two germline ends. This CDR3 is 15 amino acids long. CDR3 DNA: TGTGCCAGCAGCTTAGACAGAACTGGTACAGATACGCAGTATTTT. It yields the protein CASSLDRTGTDTQYF. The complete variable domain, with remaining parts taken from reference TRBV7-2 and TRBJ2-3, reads GAGVSQSPSNKVTEKGKDVELRCDPISGHTALYWYRQSLGQGLEFLIYFQGNSAPDKSGLPSDRFSAERTGGSVSTLTIQRTQQEDSAVYLCASSLDRTGTDTQYFGPGTRLTVL.

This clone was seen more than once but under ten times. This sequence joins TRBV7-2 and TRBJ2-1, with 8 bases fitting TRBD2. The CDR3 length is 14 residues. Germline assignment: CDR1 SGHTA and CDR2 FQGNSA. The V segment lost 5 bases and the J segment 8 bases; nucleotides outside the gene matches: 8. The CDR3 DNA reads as TGTGCCAGCAGCCTGCTGGGACTAGTTGATGAGCAGTTCTTC. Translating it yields CASSLLGLVDEQFF.

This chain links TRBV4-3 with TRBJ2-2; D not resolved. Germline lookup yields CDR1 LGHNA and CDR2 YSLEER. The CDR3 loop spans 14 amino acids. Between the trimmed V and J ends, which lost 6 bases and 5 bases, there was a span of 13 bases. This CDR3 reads CASRWARDTGELFF. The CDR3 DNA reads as TGCGCCAGCAGGTGGGCGCGAGATACCGGGGAGCTGTTTTTT.

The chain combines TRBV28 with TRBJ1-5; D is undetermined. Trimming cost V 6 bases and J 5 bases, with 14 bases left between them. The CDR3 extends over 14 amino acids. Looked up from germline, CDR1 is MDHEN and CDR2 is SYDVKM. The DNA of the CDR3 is TGTGCCAGCAGCTTGACACCCTGGCATCAGCCCCAGCATTTT. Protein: CASSLTPWHQPQHF.